Each of the 32 T cell receptor beta chains below was sequenced from the same sample in a study of early T cells in non-severe SARS-CoV-2 infection. TCRdb re-called the 5' RACE reads through MiXCR, storing one row per CDR3 protein. Altogether tens of thousands of distinct CDR3 sequences are present, 5.5% to 7.5% being singletons, with the ten largest covering less than 6%. The specimen was whole blood. The receptors originated from an adult who was a healthcare worker with PCR-confirmed SARS-CoV-2 infection or an uninfected control (not recorded which).

This clonotype was recorded a few times. This chain connects TRBV10-1 to TRBJ2-1; 7 bases line up with TRBD1. The V gene's germline CDR1 is WNHNN and CDR2 SYGVQD (reference sequence). Trimming removed 6 bases from V and 1 base from J; junction bases left unmatched: 18. The CDR3 is 19 residues long. CDR3 sequence (DNA): TGCGCCAGCAGCGCGATACAGGGGCCAACTGATAGGTCCTACAATGAGCAGTTCTTC. It specifies CASSAIQGPTDRSYNEQFF.

This clonotype was detected a few times. The rearrangement uses TRBV7-9 and TRBJ2-1; 7 nucleotides line up with TRBD2. This CDR3 is built from 13 residues. Germline loops: CDR1 SEHNR, CDR2 FQNEAQ (reference sequence). V was pared by 2 bases and J by 12 bases, with 7 bases of the junction left unmatched. CDR3 in amino acids: CASSLKSGVRQFF. Written as DNA, the CDR3 is TGTGCCAGCAGCTTAAAGAGCGGGGTGAGGCAGTTCTTC.

This clonotype showed up many times. The V gene is TRBV11-2, the J gene TRBJ2-7; D uncertain. Germline V CDR1 and CDR2: SGHAT, FQNNGV. The CDR3 length is 13 residues. Trimming stripped 1 base from V and 6 bases from J, with 10 bases between. The CDR3 nucleotides are TGTGCCAGCAGCTTAGGTCGGATGCCCGAGCAGTACTTC. Protein product: CASSLGRMPEQYF.

Ten or more counts support this clonotype. The chain has TRBV2 and TRBJ2-7, with D unresolved. The germline CDR1 and CDR2 sequences are SNHLY and FYNNEI. V lost 1 base, J lost 3 bases, and 7 bases lay in between. The CDR3 is 13 amino acids. In DNA form, the CDR3 reads TGTGCCAGCAGTGAAGGAGTGGACTACGAGCAGTACTTC. Its translation: CASSEGVDYEQYF.

This clonotype was recorded a few times. V and J are TRBV9 and TRBJ2-3, with D unresolved. V was shortened by 2 bases and J by 2 bases, with 6 bases between the two germline ends. Germline assignment: CDR1 SGDLS and CDR2 YYNGEE. CDR3 length: 13 amino acids. The CDR3 bases are TGTGCCAGCAGCGTTGGTTCCACAGATACGCAGTATTTT. Encoded protein: CASSVGSTDTQYF.

This chain's CDR3 is CASSESGSSGRKNGELFF. CDR3 DNA: TGCGCCAGCAGTGAGTCGGGGTCTAGCGGGAGAAAGAACGGGGAGCTGTTTTTT. The chain links TRBV10-2 to TRBJ2-2; 10 bases map to TRBD2. This CDR3 contains 18 residues. From germline, CDR1 is WSHSY and CDR2 SAAADI. V trimming: 0 bases; J trimming: 7 bases; junction bases outside the gene matches: 11.

This chain connects TRBV5-1 to TRBJ2-1, with D possibly TRBD2 on 5 matching bases. Trimming left V 2 bases short and J 4 bases short, with 13 bases between. The CDR3 covers 15 residues. The germline V gene encodes CDR1 SGHRS and CDR2 YFSETQ. CDR3 amino acids: CASSFQGLQYNEQFF. The CDR3 coding sequence is TGCGCCAGCAGCTTCCAAGGACTCCAATACAATGAGCAGTTCTTC.

The chain couples TRBV28 to TRBJ2-7; tentative D call: TRBD1 (5 bases). Germline CDR1 is MDHEN and CDR2 is SYDVKM. The ends were cut back, 3 bases at V and 3 bases at J, with 12 bases in the middle. This CDR3 is built from 14 residues. The CDR3 reads CASSFQGWLYEQYF. Here the CDR3 DNA reads TGTGCCAGCAGTTTTCAGGGTTGGCTCTACGAGCAGTACTTC.

This clonotype was observed many times. V usage is TRBV25-1 and J usage is TRBJ1-2, with unresolved D. The CDR3 totals 15 residues. The V and J ends lost 6 bases and 0 bases respectively, with 14 bases between them. Germline V gives CDR1 MGHDK, CDR2 SYGVNS. CDR3 in amino acids: CASSPSPRANYGYTF. Here the CDR3 DNA reads TGTGCCAGCAGCCCTTCGCCGCGAGCTAACTATGGCTACACCTTC.

In this sample, this clonotype turned up many times. The genes are TRBV7-9 and TRBJ2-6; D is ambiguous. This CDR3 comprises 13 residues. CDR1 is SEHNR, CDR2 FQNEAQ, per germline (reference sequence). Trimming stripped 5 bases from V and 2 bases from J, with 4 bases between. CDR3 region: CASSPTGANVLTF. The CDR3 DNA is TGTGCCAGCAGCCCCACTGGGGCCAACGTCCTGACTTTC.

This clonotype came up many times. The chain's CDR3 is CASSGTGGQPQHF. CDR3 coding DNA: TGTGCCAGCAGTGGGACAGGGGGACAGCCCCAGCATTTT. V and J are TRBV12-3 or TRBV12-4 and TRBJ1-5, with TRBD1 identical over 11 bases. V shed 5 bases and J 7 bases; nucleotides not matched to a gene: 1. The CDR3 spans 13 residues.

The table lists this clonotype with a count of one. The J gene is TRBJ2-1, the V gene TRBV6-6, with a tentative D call TRBD2 (6 bases). Germline CDR1 and CDR2: MNHNY and SVGAGI (reference sequence). Trimming took off 7 bases at V and 4 bases at J, with 11 bases between the two ends. The CDR3 loop spans 13 amino acids. The CDR3 sequence is CASKVGGYNEQFF. CDR3 bases: TGTGCCAGCAAAGTGGGGGGTTACAATGAGCAGTTCTTC.

This clonotype has ten or more counts. The chain is built from TRBV10-2 and TRBJ2-2; tentatively, D is TRBD2 (5 bases). V was pared by 7 bases and J by 3 bases, with 12 bases between. This CDR3 is 14 amino acids long. Germline V gene sequence: CDR1 WSHSY, CDR2 SAAADI. CDR3 region: CASKGEGDTGELFF. As DNA, the CDR3 is TGCGCCAGCAAGGGAGAGGGAGACACCGGGGAGCTGTTTTTT.

This clonotype was seen ten or more times. The chain couples TRBV7-6 to TRBJ2-7, with 7 bases matching TRBD2. Germline values: CDR1 SGHVS, CDR2 FNYEAQ. Trimming took 0 bases from V and 2 from J; bases not matched to a gene: 1. The CDR3 loop spans 14 amino acids. This CDR3 reads CASSLAGGTYEQYF. CDR3 nucleotides: TGTGCCAGCAGCTTAGCGGGAGGGACCTACGAGCAGTACTTC.

This clonotype is classed as medium-sized. This chain links TRBV7-8 with TRBJ2-2; TRBD1 or TRBD2 may be the D gene (6 bases each). Trimming took off 2 bases at V and 5 bases at J, with 12 bases between the two ends. The CDR3 is made up of 15 amino acids. The germline CDR1 and CDR2 sequences are SGHVS and FQNEAQ. The CDR3 DNA is TGTGCCAGCAGCTTAAGAGGGGGGCTTACCGGGGAGCTGTTTTTT. It specifies CASSLRGGLTGELFF. The variable domain in full, with the rest retrieved from reference TRBV7-8 and TRBJ2-2, is GAGVSQSPRYKVAKRGQDVALRCDPISGHVSLFWYQQALGQGPEFLTYFQNEAQLDKSGLPSDRFFAERPEGSVSTLKIQRTQQEDSAVYLCASSLRGGLTGELFFGEGSRLTVL.

The chain links TRBV28 to TRBJ2-5; D might be TRBD1 or TRBD2, each matching 5 bases. Germline CDR1 reads MDHEN; CDR2 reads SYDVKM. V dropped 2 bases and J dropped 6 bases, with 13 bases sitting between them. The CDR3 is 14 residues long. The DNA for the CDR3 is TGTGCCAGCAGTTTAGGGGGAATCTTAAAGACCCAGTACTTC. Encoded protein: CASSLGGILKTQYF.

Many counts were recorded for this clonotype. The V and J genes are TRBV3-1 and TRBJ1-4; D unclear. Trimming pared 4 bases from V and 0 bases from J, leaving 12 bases between. Germline V CDR1 and CDR2: LGHDT, YNNKEL (reference sequence). This CDR3 is built from 16 residues. The CDR3 nucleotides are TGTGCCAGCAGCCGCAAATACATTGCAACTAATGAAAAACTGTTTTTT. This codes for CASSRKYIATNEKLFF.

This clonotype was counted many times. This chain links TRBV29-1 with TRBJ1-2, with TRBD1 identical over 7 bases. Germline V CDR1 and CDR2: SQVTM, ANQGSEA. CDR3 size: 13 residues. Unmatched junction bases numbered 9, after V lost 6 bases and J lost 5 bases. In DNA, the CDR3 is TGCAGCGTCCCTCAGCAGGGGGGGTATGGCTACACCTTC. Amino acid sequence: CSVPQQGGYGYTF.

This clonotype was counted at least ten times. The genes are TRBV29-1 and TRBJ1-2, with D perhaps TRBD1 (5 bases). The germline V gene encodes CDR1 SQVTM and CDR2 ANQGSEA. The CDR3 loop spans 11 amino acids. V was pared by 6 bases and J by 6 bases, with 11 bases between. In DNA form, the CDR3 reads TGCAGCGTCAGCAGGGCAGATGGCTACACCTTC. Protein product: CSVSRADGYTF.

This clonotype turned up a few times. The gene calls are TRBV11-2 and TRBJ2-1; possibly TRBD2 for D (6 bases). Trimming left V 3 bases short and J 10 bases short, with 10 bases between. In germline, CDR1 is SGHAT, CDR2 FQNNGV. The CDR3 has 12 residues. The DNA for the CDR3 is TGTGCCAGCAGCTTCTCTGCGGGAGAGCAGTTCTTC. It is translated as CASSFSAGEQFF.

In its sample, this clonotype was seen many times. The rearrangement links TRBV12-3 or TRBV12-4 to TRBJ2-7; possibly TRBD2 for D (5 bases). The CDR3 runs 17 residues. V lost 2 bases, J lost 2 bases, and 19 bases lay in between. The CDR3 loop reads CASSLKLLGSVAYEQYF. CDR3 nucleotides: TGTGCCAGCAGTTTAAAACTCTTGGGTAGCGTGGCCTACGAGCAGTACTTC.

V is TRBV5-1 and J is TRBJ1-2, with TRBD1 matching 10 bases. The CDR3 contains 14 residues. The trim removed 6 bases at V and 6 bases at J, leaving 8 bases unmatched. Germline CDR1 reads SGHRS; CDR2 reads YFSETQ. Here the CDR3 reads CASKRQGATNGYTF. DNA of the CDR3: TGCGCCAGCAAGAGACAGGGGGCAACGAATGGCTACACCTTC.

This clonotype was found many times. The rearrangement links TRBV12-3 or TRBV12-4 to TRBJ1-6; D uncertain. This CDR3 contains 15 residues. Trimming pared 3 bases from V and 7 bases from J, leaving 13 bases between. The CDR3, as DNA: TGTGCCAGCAGTTTGGGCCTTAAGCCCAATTCACCCCTCCACTTT. Protein: CASSLGLKPNSPLHF.

This clonotype turned up a few times. The CDR3 loop reads CASSFKLAGEQYF. CDR3 DNA sequence: TGTGCCAGCAGCTTTAAACTAGCGGGCGAGCAGTACTTC. The chain couples TRBV5-8 to TRBJ2-7; TRBD2 aligns across 9 bases. This CDR3 region has 13 residues. J gave up 6 bases and V 2 bases, and 3 bases lay outside the gene matches. Germline V CDR1 and CDR2: SGHTS, YDEGEE.

This clonotype was seen repeatedly, ten times or more. The rearrangement uses TRBV6-1 and TRBJ2-3, with 12 bases fitting TRBD2. Germline V gene lookup returns CDR1 MNHNS and CDR2 SASEGT. V was pared by 7 bases and J by 3 bases, with 14 bases of the junction left unmatched. This CDR3 has 18 amino acids. In nucleotides, the CDR3 is TGTGCCAGCAAGGGGCAGACTCTAGCGGGAGGGCCAACAGATACGCAGTATTTT. It codes for CASKGQTLAGGPTDTQYF.

This chain uses TRBV20-1 with TRBJ1-5, with D perhaps matching TRBD1 (5 bases). Germline values: CDR1 DFQATT, CDR2 SNEGSKA (reference sequence). The CDR3 is 18 residues long. The V and J ends lost 2 bases and 4 bases respectively, with 24 bases between them. CDR3 loop: CSARPAGQGPEANQPQHF. In DNA, the CDR3 is TGCAGTGCTAGACCCGCCGGTCAGGGACCCGAGGCGAATCAGCCCCAGCATTTT.

The V call is TRBV6-2 or TRBV6-3, the J call TRBJ2-2, with TRBD2 as a possible D gene (6 bases). V was pared by 5 bases and J by 7 bases, with 14 bases between. The CDR3 runs 14 residues. The germline V gene has CDR1 MNHEY and CDR2 SVGEGT. The CDR3 sequence is CASSADYSSGELFF. The DNA for the CDR3 is TGTGCCAGCAGTGCGGACTACTCAAGCGGGGAGCTGTTTTTT.

This clonotype was seen repeatedly, ten times or more. The chain employs TRBV6-4 and TRBJ2-2; D ambiguous. Germline values: CDR1 MRHNA, CDR2 SNTAGT. The CDR3 contains 13 residues. V was pared by 2 bases and J by 3 bases, with 4 bases between. The CDR3 coding sequence is TGTGCCAGCAGTGACGGAGACACCGGGGAGCTGTTTTTT. Translated, it gives CASSDGDTGELFF.

This clonotype was seen many times. The gene calls are TRBV11-3 and TRBJ2-1; a possible D gene is TRBD1 (5 bases). CDR3 size: 13 residues. CDR1 is SGHNT, CDR2 YENEEA, per germline. Deletions cut 5 bases from V and 9 bases from J, with 14 bases between. The CDR3 coding sequence is TGTGCCAGCAGCCAAGAGACAGCTTCTGAGCAGTTCTTC. It specifies CASSQETASEQFF.

The sample holds many counts of this clonotype. The V call is TRBV5-5, the J call TRBJ1-2; no clear D. With 3 bases removed from V and 4 bases from J, the gap between germline ends came to 13 bases. Germline-derived CDR1 and CDR2 are SGHKS and YYEKEE (reference sequence). The CDR3 length is 14 residues. The CDR3 DNA sequence: TGTGCCAGCAGCTACGGACTGGGGAGCTATGGCTACACCTTC. Its translation is CASSYGLGSYGYTF.

This clonotype was recorded many times. This chain uses TRBV20-1 with TRBJ2-7; the match to TRBD2 covers 10 bases. The CDR3 has 13 residues. The trim removed 6 bases at V and 7 bases at J, leaving 9 bases unmatched. Per germline, CDR1 DFQATT and CDR2 SNEGSKA (reference sequence). The CDR3 nucleotides are TGCAGTGCATCCGCTAGCGGGAGTGGAGAGCAGTACTTC. Translated, it gives CSASASGSGEQYF.

In this sample, this clonotype turned up a few times. V and J are TRBV20-1 and TRBJ2-7; TRBD2 aligns across 15 bases. V shed 6 bases, J shed 3 bases, and the junction held 12 bases outside the gene matches. CDR1 is DFQATT and CDR2 is SNEGSKA in the germline V gene (reference sequence). This CDR3 contains 17 residues. In nucleotides, the CDR3 is TGCAGTGCGTCCCCCGGGACTAGCGGGAGGAGCCTCTACGAGCAGTACTTC. Translating it yields CSASPGTSGRSLYEQYF.